Sequencing of this TCR beta chain was carried out in a study of T-cell reconstitution after alpha-beta-depleted transplantation in children. Unique molecular identifiers were used in preparing the TCRbeta library. From the PCR reads, TCRdb called clonotypes with MiXCR, one entry per CDR3 protein. This table has approximately 300,000 distinct CDR3 sequences, nearly 8% appearing once. In its sample, this clonotype was seen a few times. The antigen is unknown. Study-wide points: Surviving recipient cells, namely T cells and thymic progenitors, were the source of high day-60 TCRbeta diversity in some patients. A year had passed since transplant, and T-cell counts and diversity by then came mostly from newly produced T cells. Approximately two months post-transplant, alpha-beta T cells reportedly originated from several hundred expanded graft clones.

This clonotype was sampled from a female patient aged 2 to 10 who had a stem cell transplant for Fanconi anemia, so the T cells may come from the graft donor. The starting material was peripheral blood, obtained 360 days after TCRalphabeta/CD19-depleted stem cell transplant.

CDR3 loop: CSARKQWDTEAFF. The CDR3 DNA sequence: TGCAGTGCTAGAAAGCAATGGGACACTGAAGCTTTCTTT. The rearrangement links TRBV20-1 to TRBJ1-1; the D is unclear. Trimming shortened V by 2 bases and J by 3 bases, and 10 bases separated the two germline ends. Germline CDR1 and CDR2: DFQATT and SNEGSKA (reference sequence). The CDR3 sequence is 13 residues long.